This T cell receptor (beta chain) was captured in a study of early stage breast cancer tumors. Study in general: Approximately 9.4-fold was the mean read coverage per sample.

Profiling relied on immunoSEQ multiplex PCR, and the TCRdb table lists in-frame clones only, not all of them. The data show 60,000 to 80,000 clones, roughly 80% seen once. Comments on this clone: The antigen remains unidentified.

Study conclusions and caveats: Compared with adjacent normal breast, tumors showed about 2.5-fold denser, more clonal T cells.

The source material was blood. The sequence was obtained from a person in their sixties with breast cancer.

In DNA form, the CDR3 reads TGTGCCAGCAGCCCTCCGAGACTAGCGGGGGCGAGGACCGGGGAGCTGTTTTTT. Translating gives CASSPPRLAGARTGELFF. This chain links TRBV5-4 with TRBJ2-2; 12 nucleotides align to TRBD2. CDR3 length equals 18 residues. Trimming took 4 bases from V and 5 from J; bases not matched to a gene: 12. Germline V CDR1 and CDR2: SGHNT, YYREEE (reference sequence).